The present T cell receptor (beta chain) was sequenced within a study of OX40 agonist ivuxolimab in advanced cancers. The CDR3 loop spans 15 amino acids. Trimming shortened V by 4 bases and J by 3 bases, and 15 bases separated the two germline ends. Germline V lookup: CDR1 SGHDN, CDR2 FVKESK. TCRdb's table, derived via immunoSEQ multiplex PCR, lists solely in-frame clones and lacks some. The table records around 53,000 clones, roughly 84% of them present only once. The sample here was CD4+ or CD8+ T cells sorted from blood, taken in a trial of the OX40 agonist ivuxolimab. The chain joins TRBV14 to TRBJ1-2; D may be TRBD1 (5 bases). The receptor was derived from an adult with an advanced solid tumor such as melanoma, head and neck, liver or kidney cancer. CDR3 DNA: TGTGCCAGCAGCCCCTCGGACACTCGCGACTATGGCTACACCTTC. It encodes CASSPSDTRDYGYTF.